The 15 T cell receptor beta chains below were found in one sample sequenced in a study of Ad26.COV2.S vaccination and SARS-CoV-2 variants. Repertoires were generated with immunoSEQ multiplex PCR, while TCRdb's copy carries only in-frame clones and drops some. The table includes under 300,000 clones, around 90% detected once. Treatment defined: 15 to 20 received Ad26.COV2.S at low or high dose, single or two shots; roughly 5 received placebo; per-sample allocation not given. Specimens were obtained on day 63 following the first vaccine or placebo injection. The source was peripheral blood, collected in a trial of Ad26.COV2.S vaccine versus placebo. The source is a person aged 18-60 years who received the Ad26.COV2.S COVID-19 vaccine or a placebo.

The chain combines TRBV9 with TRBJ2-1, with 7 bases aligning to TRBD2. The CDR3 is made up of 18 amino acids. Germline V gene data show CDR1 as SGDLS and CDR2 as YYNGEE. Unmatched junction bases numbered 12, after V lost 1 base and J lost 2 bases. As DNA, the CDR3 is TGTGCCAGCAGCGTAACCGCCCGAGGCGGGAGCCCCTACAATGAGCAGTTCTTC. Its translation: CASSVTARGGSPYNEQFF.

In nucleotides, the CDR3 is TGTGCCAGCAGCCAAGTCCCTACGGGGGCATGGGGGGAGACCCAGTACTTC. Protein product: CASSQVPTGAWGETQYF. The rearrangement links TRBV4-2 to TRBJ2-5; D is tentatively TRBD1 or TRBD2 (6 bases each). CDR1 LGHNA and CDR2 YNFKEQ come from the germline V gene. This CDR3 contains 17 residues. V was shortened by 1 base and J by 5 bases, with 20 bases between the two germline ends.

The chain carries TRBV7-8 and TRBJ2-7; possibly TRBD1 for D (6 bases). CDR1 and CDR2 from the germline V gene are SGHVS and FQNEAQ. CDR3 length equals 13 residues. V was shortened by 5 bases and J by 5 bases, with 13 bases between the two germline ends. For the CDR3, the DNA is TGTGCCAGCAGCAGGGACACTTACAACGAGCAGTACTTC. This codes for CASSRDTYNEQYF.

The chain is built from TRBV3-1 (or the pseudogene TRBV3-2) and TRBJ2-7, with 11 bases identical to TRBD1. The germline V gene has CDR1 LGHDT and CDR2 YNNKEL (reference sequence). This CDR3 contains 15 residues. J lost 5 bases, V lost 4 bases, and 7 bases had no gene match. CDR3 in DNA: TGTGCCAGCAGCCCAAGGACAGGGGGCTTCGACGAGCAGTACTTC. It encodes CASSPRTGGFDEQYF.

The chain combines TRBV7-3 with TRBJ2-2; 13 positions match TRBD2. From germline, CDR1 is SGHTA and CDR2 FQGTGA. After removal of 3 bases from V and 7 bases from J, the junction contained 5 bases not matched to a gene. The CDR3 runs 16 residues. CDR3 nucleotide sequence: TGTGCCAGCAGCTTGCGGACTAGCGGGAGACTCGGGGAGCTGTTTTTT. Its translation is CASSLRTSGRLGELFF.

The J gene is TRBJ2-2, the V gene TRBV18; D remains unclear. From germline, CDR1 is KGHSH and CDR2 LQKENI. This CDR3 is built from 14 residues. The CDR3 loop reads CAASEQSDTGELFF. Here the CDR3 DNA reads TGTGCTGCCTCAGAACAGTCAGACACCGGGGAGCTGTTTTTT. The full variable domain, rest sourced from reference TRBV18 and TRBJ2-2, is NAGVMQNPRHLVRRRGQEARLRCSPMKGHSHVYWYRQLPEEGLKFMVYLQKENIIDESGMPKERFSAEFPKEGPSILRIQQVVRGDSAAYFCAASEQSDTGELFFGEGSRLTVL.

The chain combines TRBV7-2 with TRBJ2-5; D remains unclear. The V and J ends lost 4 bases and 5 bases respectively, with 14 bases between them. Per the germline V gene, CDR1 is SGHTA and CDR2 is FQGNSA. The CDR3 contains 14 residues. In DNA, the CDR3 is TGTGCCAGCAGCTGGGGTCGCTCGCTGGAGACCCAGTACTTC. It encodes CASSWGRSLETQYF.

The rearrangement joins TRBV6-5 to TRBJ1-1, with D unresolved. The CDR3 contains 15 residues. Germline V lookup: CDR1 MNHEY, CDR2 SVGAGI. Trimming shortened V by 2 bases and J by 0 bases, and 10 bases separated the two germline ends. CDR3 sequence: CASSYGDRMNTEAFF. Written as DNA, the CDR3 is TGTGCCAGCAGTTACGGAGACCGGATGAACACTGAAGCTTTCTTT.

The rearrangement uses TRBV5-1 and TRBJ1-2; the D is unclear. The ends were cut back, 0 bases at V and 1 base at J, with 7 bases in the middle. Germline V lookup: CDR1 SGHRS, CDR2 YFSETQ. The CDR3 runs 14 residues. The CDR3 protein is CASSLDLINYGYTF. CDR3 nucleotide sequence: TGCGCCAGCAGCTTGGACCTTATTAACTATGGCTACACCTTC. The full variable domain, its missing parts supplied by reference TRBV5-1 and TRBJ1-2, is KAGVTQTPRYLIKTRGQQVTLSCSPISGHRSVSWYQQTPGQGLQFLFEYFSETQRNKGNFPGRFSGRQFSNSRSEMNVSTLELGDSALYLCASSLDLINYGYTFGSGTRLTVV.

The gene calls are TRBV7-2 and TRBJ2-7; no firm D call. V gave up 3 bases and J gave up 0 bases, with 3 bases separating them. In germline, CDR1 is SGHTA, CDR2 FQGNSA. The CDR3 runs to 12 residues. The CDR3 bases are TGTGCCAGCAGCTTCCTCTCCTACGAGCAGTACTTC. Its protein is CASSFLSYEQYF.

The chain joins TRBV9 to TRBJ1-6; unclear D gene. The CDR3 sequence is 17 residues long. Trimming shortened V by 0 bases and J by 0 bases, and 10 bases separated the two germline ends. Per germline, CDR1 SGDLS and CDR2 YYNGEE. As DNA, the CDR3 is TGTGCCAGCAGCGTAGAACTTTCGAGCTCCTATAATTCACCCCTCCACTTT. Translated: CASSVELSSSYNSPLHF.

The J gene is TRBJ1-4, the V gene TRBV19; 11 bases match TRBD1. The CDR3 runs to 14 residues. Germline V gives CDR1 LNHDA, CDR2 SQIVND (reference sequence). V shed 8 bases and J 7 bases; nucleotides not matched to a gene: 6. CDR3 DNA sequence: TGTGCCAGTCATAAAGGGACAGGGGGTGAAAAACTGTTTTTT. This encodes CASHKGTGGEKLFF.

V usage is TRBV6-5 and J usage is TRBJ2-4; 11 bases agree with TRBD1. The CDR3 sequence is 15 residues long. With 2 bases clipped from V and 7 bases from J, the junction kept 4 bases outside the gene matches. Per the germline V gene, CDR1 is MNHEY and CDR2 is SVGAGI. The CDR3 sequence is CASSYGQGALNIQYF. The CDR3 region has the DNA TGTGCCAGCAGTTACGGACAGGGGGCTCTGAACATTCAGTACTTC.

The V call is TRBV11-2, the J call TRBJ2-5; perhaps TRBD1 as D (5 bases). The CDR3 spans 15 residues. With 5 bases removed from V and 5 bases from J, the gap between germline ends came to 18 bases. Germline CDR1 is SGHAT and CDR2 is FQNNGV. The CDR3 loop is CASSPPGQGGETQYF. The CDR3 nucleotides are TGTGCCAGCAGCCCCCCAGGGCAGGGTGGCGAGACCCAGTACTTC.

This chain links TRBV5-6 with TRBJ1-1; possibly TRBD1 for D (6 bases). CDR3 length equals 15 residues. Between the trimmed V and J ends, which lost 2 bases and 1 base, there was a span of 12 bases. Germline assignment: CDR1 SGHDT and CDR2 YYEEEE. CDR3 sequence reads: CASSFWGLANTEAFF. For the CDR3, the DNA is TGTGCCAGCAGCTTTTGGGGGCTTGCGAACACTGAAGCTTTCTTT.